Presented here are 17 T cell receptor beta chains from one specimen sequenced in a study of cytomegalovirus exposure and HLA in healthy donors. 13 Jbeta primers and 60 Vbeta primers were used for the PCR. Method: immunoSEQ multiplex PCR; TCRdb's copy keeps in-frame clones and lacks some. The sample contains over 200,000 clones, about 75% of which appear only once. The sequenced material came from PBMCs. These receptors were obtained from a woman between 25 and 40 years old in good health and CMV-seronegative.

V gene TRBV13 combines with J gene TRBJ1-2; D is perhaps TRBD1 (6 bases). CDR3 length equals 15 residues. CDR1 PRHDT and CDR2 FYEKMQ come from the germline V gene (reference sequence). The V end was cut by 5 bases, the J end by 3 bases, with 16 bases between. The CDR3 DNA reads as TGTGCCAGCAGCCCCTCCCCAGGGGACGACTATGGCTACACCTTC. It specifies CASSPSPGDDYGYTF.

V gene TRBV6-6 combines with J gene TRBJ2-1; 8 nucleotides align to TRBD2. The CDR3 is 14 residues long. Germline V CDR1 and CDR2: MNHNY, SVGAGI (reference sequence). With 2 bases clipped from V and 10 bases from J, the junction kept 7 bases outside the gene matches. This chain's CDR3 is CASSYRREGGEQFF. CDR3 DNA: TGTGCCAGCAGTTACCGCCGGGAGGGAGGCGAGCAGTTCTTC.

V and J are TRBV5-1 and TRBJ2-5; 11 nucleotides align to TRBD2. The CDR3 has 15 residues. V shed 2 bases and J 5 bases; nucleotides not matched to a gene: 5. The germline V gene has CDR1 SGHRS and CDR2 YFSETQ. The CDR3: CASSFTSGGGETQYF. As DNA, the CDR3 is TGCGCCAGCAGCTTCACTAGCGGGGGTGGTGAGACCCAGTACTTC.

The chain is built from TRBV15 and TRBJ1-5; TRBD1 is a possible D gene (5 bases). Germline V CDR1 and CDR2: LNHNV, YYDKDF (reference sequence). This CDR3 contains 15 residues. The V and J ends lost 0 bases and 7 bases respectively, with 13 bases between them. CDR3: CATSRDRGKEQPQHF. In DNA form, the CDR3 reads TGTGCCACCAGCAGAGACCGGGGGAAAGAACAGCCCCAGCATTTT.

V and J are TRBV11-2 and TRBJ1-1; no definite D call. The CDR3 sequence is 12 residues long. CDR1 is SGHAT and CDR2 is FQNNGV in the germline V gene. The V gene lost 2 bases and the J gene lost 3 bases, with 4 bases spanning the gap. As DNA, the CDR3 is TGTGCCAGCAGCTTACCCTACACTGAAGCTTTCTTT. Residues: CASSLPYTEAFF.

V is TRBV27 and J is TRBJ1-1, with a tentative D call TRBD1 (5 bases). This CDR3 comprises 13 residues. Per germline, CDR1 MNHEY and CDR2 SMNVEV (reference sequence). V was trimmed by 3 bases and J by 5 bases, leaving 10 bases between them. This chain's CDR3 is CASSFRVGTEAFF. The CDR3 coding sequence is TGTGCCAGCAGTTTCAGGGTGGGGACTGAAGCTTTCTTT.

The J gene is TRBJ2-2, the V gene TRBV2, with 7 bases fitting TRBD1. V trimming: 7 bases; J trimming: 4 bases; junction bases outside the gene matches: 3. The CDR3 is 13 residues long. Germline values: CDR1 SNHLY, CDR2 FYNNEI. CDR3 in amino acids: CASTTGSTGELFF. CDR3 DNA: TGTGCCAGCACGACAGGGTCCACCGGGGAGCTGTTTTTT. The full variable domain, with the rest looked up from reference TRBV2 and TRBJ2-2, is EPEVTQTPSHQVTQMGQEVILRCVPISNHLYFYWYRQILGQKVEFLVSFYNNEISEKSEIFDDQFSVERPDGSNFTLKIRSTKLEDSAMYFCASTTGSTGELFFGEGSRLTVL.

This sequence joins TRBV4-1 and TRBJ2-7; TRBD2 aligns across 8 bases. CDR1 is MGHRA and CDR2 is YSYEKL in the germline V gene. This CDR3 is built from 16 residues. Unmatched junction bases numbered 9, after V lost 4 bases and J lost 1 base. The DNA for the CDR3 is TGCGCCAGCAGCCCCGAACTGGGACTAGGGTCCTACGAGCAGTACTTC. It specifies CASSPELGLGSYEQYF.

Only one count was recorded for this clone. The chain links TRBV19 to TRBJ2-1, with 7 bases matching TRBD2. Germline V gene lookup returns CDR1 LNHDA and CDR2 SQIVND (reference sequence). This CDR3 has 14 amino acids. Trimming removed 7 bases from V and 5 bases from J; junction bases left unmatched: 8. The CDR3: CASNPGLTHNEQFF. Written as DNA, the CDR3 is TGTGCCAGTAACCCGGGACTAACCCACAATGAGCAGTTCTTC.

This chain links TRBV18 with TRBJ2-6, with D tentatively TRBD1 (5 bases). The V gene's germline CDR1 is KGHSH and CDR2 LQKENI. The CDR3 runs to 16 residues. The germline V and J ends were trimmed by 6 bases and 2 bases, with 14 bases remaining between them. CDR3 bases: TGTGCCAGCTCGCGCTCCCAGGGAACTGGGGCCAACGTCCTGACTTTC. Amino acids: CASSRSQGTGANVLTF.

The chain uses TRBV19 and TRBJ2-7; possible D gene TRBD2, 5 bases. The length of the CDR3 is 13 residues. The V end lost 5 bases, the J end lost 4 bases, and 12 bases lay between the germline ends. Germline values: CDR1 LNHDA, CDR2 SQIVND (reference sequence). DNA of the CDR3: TGTGCCAGTAGTCTGGAGGATAAATACGAGCAGTACTTC. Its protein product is CASSLEDKYEQYF. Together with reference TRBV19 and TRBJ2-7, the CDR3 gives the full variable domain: DGGITQSPKYLFRKEGQNVTLSCEQNLNHDAMYWYRQDPGQGLRLIYYSQIVNDFQKGDIAEGYSVSREKKESFPLTVTSAQKNPTAFYLCASSLEDKYEQYFGPGTRLTVT.

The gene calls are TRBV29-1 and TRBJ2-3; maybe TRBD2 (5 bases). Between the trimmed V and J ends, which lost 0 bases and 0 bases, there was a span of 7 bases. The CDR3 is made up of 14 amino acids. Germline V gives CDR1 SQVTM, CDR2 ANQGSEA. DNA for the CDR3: TGCAGCGTTGAAGAAAGGACTAGCACAGATACGCAGTATTTT. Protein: CSVEERTSTDTQYF.

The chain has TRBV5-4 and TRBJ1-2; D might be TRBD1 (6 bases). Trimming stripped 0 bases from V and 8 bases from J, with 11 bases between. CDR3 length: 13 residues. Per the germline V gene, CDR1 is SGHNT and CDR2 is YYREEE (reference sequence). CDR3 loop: CASSLGQAEGYTF. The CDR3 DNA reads TGTGCCAGCAGCTTGGGACAGGCGGAAGGCTACACCTTC.

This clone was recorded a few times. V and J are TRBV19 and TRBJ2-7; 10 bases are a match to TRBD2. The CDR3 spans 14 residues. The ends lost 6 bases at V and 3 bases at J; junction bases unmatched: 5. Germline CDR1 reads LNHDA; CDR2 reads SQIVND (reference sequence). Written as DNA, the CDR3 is TGTGCCAGTAGCGAGCGGGGGGGCAACTACGAGCAGTACTTC. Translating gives CASSERGGNYEQYF.

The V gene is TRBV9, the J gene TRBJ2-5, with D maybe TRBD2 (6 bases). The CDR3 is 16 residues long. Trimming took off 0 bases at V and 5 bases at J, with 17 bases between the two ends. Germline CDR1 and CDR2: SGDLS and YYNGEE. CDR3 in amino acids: CASSVAGTAGSETQYF. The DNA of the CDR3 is TGTGCCAGCAGCGTAGCTGGAACCGCGGGGAGTGAGACCCAGTACTTC.

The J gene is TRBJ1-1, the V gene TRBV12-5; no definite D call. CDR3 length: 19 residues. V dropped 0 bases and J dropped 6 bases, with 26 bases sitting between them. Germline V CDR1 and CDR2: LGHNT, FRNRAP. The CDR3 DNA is TGTGCTAGTGGTTTGGTACTGTTTCCCCCTCTTTCCCGAGGCGCTGAAGCTTTCTTT. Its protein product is CASGLVLFPPLSRGAEAFF.

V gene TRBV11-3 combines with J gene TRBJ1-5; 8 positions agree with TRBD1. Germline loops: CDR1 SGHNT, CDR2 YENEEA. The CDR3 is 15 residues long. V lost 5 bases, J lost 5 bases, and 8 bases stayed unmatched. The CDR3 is CASSRRQGRDQPQHF. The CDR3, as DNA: TGTGCCAGCAGCCGTCGACAGGGGCGAGATCAGCCCCAGCATTTT.